This record concerns one T cell receptor beta chain sequence. Assay: immunoSEQ multiplex PCR; the TCRdb copy retains only in-frame clones and omits some. The data show some 74,000 clones, under 85% seen once. With 0 bases removed from V and 4 bases from J, the gap between germline ends came to 9 bases. Germline-derived CDR1 and CDR2 are SGDLS and YYNGEE. The CDR3 is 14 amino acids. The data were taken from a study of control samples from healthy donors and cancer patients. V is TRBV9 and J is TRBJ2-3; D is undetermined. The clonotype originates from a man between 60 and 75 years old in good health. The specimen sequenced was blood. The CDR3 DNA reads TGTGCCAGCAGCGTAGCTGAGGCGGCAGATACGCAGTATTTT. Amino acid sequence: CASSVAEAADTQYF.